A selection of T cell receptor beta chains follows, all from one sample in a study of shared clonotypes between healthy human individuals. The table came from immunoSEQ multiplex PCR; TCRdb's copy has only in-frame clones and leaves some out. The data contain about 980,000 clones, approximately 80% of them singletons. The specimen was memory CD4+ T cells sorted from blood. The receptors originated from a man aged 18 to 30 in good health. Each CDR3 is given with its conserved first and last residue. Each record gives: clone size, V gene, J gene, D gene, CDR3 DNA, CDR3 protein. The D gene is left open where the match is weak. A clone size is listed for some rows: how often the clone was seen (once, few, many), or a class if it is expanded.

.,TRBV30,TRBJ2-3,TRBD2,TGTGCCTGGAGTACGGTAGCGGGGAGGACCACAGATACGCAGTATTTT,CAWSTVAGRTTDTQYF
.,TRBV7-2,TRBJ1-2,.,TGTGCCAGCAGCCCGACCTCTACGGACTACTATGGCTACACCTTC,CASSPTSTDYYGYTF
.,TRBV5-1,TRBJ1-4,TRBD1,TGCGCCAGCTCAGGGGGGGATGCAACTAATGAAAAACTGTTTTTT,CASSGGDATNEKLFF
once,TRBV11-2,TRBJ1-4,TRBD1,TGTGCCAGCAGCTTAGAGCACGGGACAGGGGATAGGGGAAAACTGTTTTTT,CASSLEHGTGDRGKLFF
.,TRBV5-1,TRBJ2-3,.,TGCGCCAGCAGCTTGGACGTCACAGATACGCAGTATTTT,CASSLDVTDTQYF
.,TRBV27,TRBJ2-7,TRBD1,TGTGCCAGCAGCCGAACAGGGGTGAGCTCCTACGAGCAGTACTTC,CASSRTGVSSYEQYF
.,TRBV5-8,TRBJ2-5,TRBD2,TGTGCCAGCAGCTTGGAGACTAGCGGGATGGGGGAGACCCAGTACTTC,CASSLETSGMGETQYF
.,TRBV6-5,TRBJ1-1,.,TGTGCCAGCAGTTCAGGGATTGAAGCTTTCTTT,CASSSGIEAFF
few,TRBV9,TRBJ2-3,TRBD2,TGTGCCAGCAGCGCCGGGGGGGTCTACACAGATACGCAGTATTTT,CASSAGGVYTDTQYF
.,TRBV9,TRBJ2-5,.,TGTGCCAGCAGCGTAGGCTCCCTAGACAACCAAGAGACCCAGTACTTC,CASSVGSLDNQETQYF
.,TRBV30,TRBJ2-7,.,TGTGCCTGGAGTTGGGGAACACCTCCCTACGAGCAGTACTTC,CAWSWGTPPYEQYF
.,TRBV5-6,TRBJ2-3,TRBD2,TGTGCCAGCAGCTTGGGTCCAATAGCGGGAATGAGCACAGATACGCAGTATTTT,CASSLGPIAGMSTDTQYF
.,TRBV5-1,TRBJ1-5,TRBD1,TGCGCCAGCAGCTCCGGGGACAGGGCCGATAGCAATCAGCCCCAGCATTTT,CASSSGDRADSNQPQHF
.,TRBV21-1,TRBJ2-1,.,TGTGCCAGCAGCAAAACCTCCCATGAGGGTGAGCAGTTCTTC,CASSKTSHEGEQFF
.,TRBV4-1,TRBJ1-4,.,TGCGCCAGCAGCCAATCCGACCCTAATGAAAAACTGTTTTTT,CASSQSDPNEKLFF
few,TRBV6-5,TRBJ2-7,.,TGTGCCAGCAGTTACCCGGGCAGAGGTAGCGAGCAGTACTTC,CASSYPGRGSEQYF
.,TRBV7-2,TRBJ2-7,.,TGTGCCAGCAGCTTACAGAACGGCGTGCCGTACTTC,CASSLQNGVPYF
.,TRBV2,TRBJ1-4,.,TGTGCCAGCAGTGAAGAACAAAGGGGAGGAAAACTGTTTTTT,CASSEEQRGGKLFF
.,TRBV18,TRBJ2-1,TRBD2,TGTGCCAGCTCACCCTTGATCTCTAGCGGGTCATACAATGAGCAGTTCTTC,CASSPLISSGSYNEQFF
.,TRBV9,TRBJ1-3,.,TGTGCCAGCAGCGCAGATTTGGCAGCTGGAAACACCATATATTTT,CASSADLAAGNTIYF
.,TRBV30,TRBJ2-6,.,TGTGCCTGGAGTGGGGGTGGGGCCAACGTCCTGACTTTC,CAWSGGGANVLTF
.,TRBV4-1,TRBJ2-1,TRBD2,TGCGCCAGCAGCCAATACGCCGGACTAGTCAATGAGCAGTTCTTC,CASSQYAGLVNEQFF